A single sample gave rise to the 24 T cell receptor beta chains below, sequenced in a study of blood T cell repertoires in COVID-19. Sequencing used immunoSEQ multiplex PCR; TCRdb keeps in-frame clones, though not all of them. The sample carries hundreds of thousands of clones, more than 70% recorded once. What was sequenced was peripheral blood. The origin of the receptors is a woman aged 30 to 39 with COVID-19, enrolled during active disease.

The rearrangement uses TRBV5-6 and TRBJ1-2; TRBD1 matches 9 bases. Per the germline V gene, CDR1 is SGHDT and CDR2 is YYEEEE. V was clipped by 4 bases and J by 4 bases; unmatched bases: 11. The CDR3 contains 16 residues. The CDR3 here is CASSPGSGQGLYGYTF. As DNA, the CDR3 is TGTGCCAGCAGCCCGGGGTCGGGACAGGGCCTCTATGGCTACACCTTC.

This chain joins TRBV10-3 and TRBJ1-2; perhaps TRBD1 as D (5 bases). This CDR3 spans 14 amino acids. V gave up 2 bases and J gave up 8 bases, with 15 bases separating them. The germline CDR1 and CDR2 sequences are ENHRY and SYGVKD. This CDR3 reads CAISETVRGNGYTF. For the CDR3, the DNA is TGTGCCATCAGTGAGACCGTAAGGGGAAACGGCTACACCTTC.

This chain connects TRBV3-1 (or the pseudogene TRBV3-2) to TRBJ2-3; 11 nucleotides match TRBD2. This CDR3 is built from 16 residues. In germline, CDR1 is LGHDT, CDR2 YNNKEL (reference sequence). V trimming: 4 bases; J trimming: 5 bases; junction bases outside the gene matches: 8. CDR3 nucleotide sequence: TGTGCCAGCAGCCGAACGACTAGCGGGGTGGGAGATACGCAGTATTTT. This codes for CASSRTTSGVGDTQYF.

CDR3 amino acids: CASSQGAPTAEQFF. DNA for the CDR3: TGTGCCAGCAGCCAAGGGGCCCCAACGGCCGAGCAGTTCTTC. The gene calls are TRBV7-9 and TRBJ2-1; a possible D gene is TRBD1 (5 bases). From germline, CDR1 is SEHNR and CDR2 FQNEAQ (reference sequence). Trimming took 5 bases from V and 10 from J, leaving 18 bases between them. The CDR3 length is 14 residues.

This sequence joins TRBV18 and TRBJ2-1, with a tentative D call TRBD1 (6 bases). Trimming left V 8 bases short and J 8 bases short, with 16 bases between. CDR1 is KGHSH and CDR2 is LQKENI in the germline V gene. This CDR3 is 13 amino acids long. CDR3 sequence: CASHGTLGDEQFF. The CDR3 DNA follows: TGTGCCAGCCACGGGACACTAGGAGATGAGCAGTTCTTC.

V usage is TRBV5-1 and J usage is TRBJ2-1, with 10 bases matching TRBD2. Germline loops: CDR1 SGHRS, CDR2 YFSETQ. This CDR3 is 16 amino acids long. V dropped 4 bases and J dropped 2; count of bases not matched to a gene: 6. The CDR3 is CASSRTLAGAYNEQFF. The CDR3 DNA follows: TGCGCCAGCAGCCGTACCCTAGCGGGAGCCTACAATGAGCAGTTCTTC.

The chain carries TRBV20-1 and TRBJ1-5; TRBD1 might be the D (6 bases). The V gene's germline CDR1 is DFQATT and CDR2 SNEGSKA (reference sequence). The CDR3 loop spans 14 amino acids. V lost 3 bases, J lost 6 bases, and 15 bases lay in between. The CDR3 region is CSASLGGQAQPQHF. The CDR3 coding sequence is TGCAGTGCTAGTTTGGGGGGGCAGGCTCAGCCCCAGCATTTT.

The chain carries TRBV27 and TRBJ2-3, with 7 bases that match TRBD1. CDR3 size: 14 residues. Germline CDR1 is MNHEY and CDR2 is SMNVEV (reference sequence). The junction had 3 bases not matched to a gene; V was cut back by 2 bases and J by 4 bases. The CDR3 spells CASSLDRVADTQYF. CDR3 coding DNA: TGTGCCAGCAGTTTAGACAGGGTGGCAGATACGCAGTATTTT.

The CDR3 sequence: CASSFRGGTEAFF. The CDR3 nucleotides are TGTGCCAGCAGCTTTAGGGGTGGGACTGAAGCTTTCTTT. The J gene is TRBJ1-1, the V gene TRBV5-8, with a tentative D call TRBD1 (5 bases). This CDR3 spans 13 amino acids. Looked up from germline, CDR1 is SGHTS and CDR2 is YDEGEE. V gave up 2 bases and J gave up 5 bases, with 10 bases separating them.

This chain joins TRBV13 and TRBJ2-5; D is perhaps TRBD1 (5 bases). The V and J ends lost 3 bases and 5 bases respectively, with 13 bases between them. Germline V gene lookup returns CDR1 PRHDT and CDR2 FYEKMQ (reference sequence). The CDR3 runs 14 residues. CDR3 DNA: TGTGCCAGCAGCTTCCTCTCTGGGGCGGAGACCCAGTACTTC. Encoded protein: CASSFLSGAETQYF. Combining the CDR3 with reference TRBV13 and TRBJ2-5 gives the whole variable domain AAGVIQSPRHLIKEKRETATLKCYPIPRHDTVYWYQQGPGQDPQFLISFYEKMQSDKGSIPDRFSAQQFSDYHSELNMSSLELGDSALYFCASSFLSGAETQYFGPGTRLLVL.

The V gene is TRBV18, the J gene TRBJ2-3; D is ambiguous. V gave up 5 bases and J gave up 0 bases, with 12 bases separating them. CDR3 length equals 15 residues. Per the germline V gene, CDR1 is KGHSH and CDR2 is LQKENI. Here the CDR3 reads CASSGSRSSTDTQYF. The CDR3 DNA reads as TGTGCCAGCTCAGGTAGCAGATCGAGCACAGATACGCAGTATTTT.

The CDR3 region has the DNA TGTGCCAGCAGCCCCCGCGTAGGCAATCAGCCCCAGCATTTT. This encodes CASSPRVGNQPQHF. The chain couples TRBV7-2 to TRBJ1-5; D unresolved. V gave up 5 bases and J gave up 2 bases, with 10 bases separating them. CDR3 length: 14 amino acids. The germline CDR1 and CDR2 sequences are SGHTA and FQGNSA.

This chain uses TRBV11-2 with TRBJ2-7, with 7 nucleotides matching TRBD2. In germline, CDR1 is SGHAT, CDR2 FQNNGV. The CDR3 covers 13 residues. V was clipped by 5 bases and J by 10 bases; unmatched bases: 11. The CDR3: CASSPAGRGFQYV. CDR3 sequence (DNA): TGTGCCAGCAGCCCTGCCGGGCGGGGGTTCCAGTACGTC.

This clone was seen only a few times. The genes are TRBV19 and TRBJ2-5; tentatively, D is TRBD2 (7 bases). Germline values: CDR1 LNHDA, CDR2 SQIVND (reference sequence). V was trimmed by 3 bases and J by 2 bases, leaving 13 bases between them. The CDR3 contains 15 residues. The CDR3 nucleotides are TGTGCCAGTAGTATGGGTAGGGGGGGGCAAGAGACCCAGTACTTC. This encodes CASSMGRGGQETQYF.

J is TRBJ2-3 and V is TRBV5-6, with 9 bases that match TRBD1. The V gene end was trimmed by 6 bases and the J gene end by 6 bases; junction bases not matched to a gene: 11. Germline assignment: CDR1 SGHDT and CDR2 YYEEEE. This CDR3 is 15 amino acids long. The DNA of the CDR3 is TGTGCCAGCACCCACAGGACAGGGGCGGCGGATACGCAGTATTTT. Its protein product is CASTHRTGAADTQYF.

The rearrangement joins TRBV18 to TRBJ2-1, with 10 positions matching TRBD2. Germline lookup yields CDR1 KGHSH and CDR2 LQKENI. CDR3 length equals 17 residues. V dropped 2 bases and J dropped 5; count of bases not matched to a gene: 9. The DNA of the CDR3 is TGTGCCAGCTCACCATATGAAGCTAGCGGGGGTGACAATGAGCAGTTCTTC. Translated: CASSPYEASGGDNEQFF. Full variable domain (rest looked up from reference TRBV18 and TRBJ2-1): NAGVMQNPRHLVRRRGQEARLRCSPMKGHSHVYWYRQLPEEGLKFMVYLQKENIIDESGMPKERFSAEFPKEGPSILRIQQVVRGDSAAYFCASSPYEASGGDNEQFFGPGTRLTVL.

The sample holds one count of this clone. The chain links TRBV10-3 to TRBJ2-5; TRBD1 might be the D (6 bases). Germline values: CDR1 ENHRY, CDR2 SYGVKD. Trimming removed 0 bases from V and 4 bases from J, with 12 bases in between. This CDR3 is built from 15 residues. CDR3 region: CAISESSRGGETQYF. The CDR3 nucleotides read TGTGCCATCAGTGAGTCGAGCAGGGGTGGAGAGACCCAGTACTTC.

The gene calls are TRBV10-1 and TRBJ2-3, with 7 bases matching TRBD2. The V segment lost 4 bases and the J segment 1 base; nucleotides outside the gene matches: 5. Germline values: CDR1 WNHNN, CDR2 SYGVQD (reference sequence). This CDR3 comprises 15 residues. CDR3 nucleotide sequence: TGCGCCAGCAGTGCAAAGCGGGGCCGCACAGATACGCAGTATTTT. Amino acid sequence: CASSAKRGRTDTQYF.

The chain carries TRBV29-1 and TRBJ2-5; TRBD1 matches 7 bases. Germline V gene lookup returns CDR1 SQVTM and CDR2 ANQGSEA. The CDR3 is made up of 13 amino acids. V lost 4 bases, J lost 8 bases, and 10 bases stayed unmatched. The CDR3 here is CSVVGDSLGTQYF. CDR3 DNA: TGCAGCGTTGTAGGGGACAGCTTAGGCACCCAGTACTTC.

J is TRBJ2-7 and V is TRBV18; 10 nucleotides line up with TRBD2. The ends lost 3 bases at V and 2 bases at J; junction bases unmatched: 4. Germline CDR1 KGHSH, CDR2 LQKENI. There are 15 residues in the CDR3. The CDR3 region has the DNA TGTGCCAGCTCACCCAGCGGGAGGGCCCCCTACGAGCAGTACGTC. Its protein is CASSPSGRAPYEQYV.

The genes are TRBV30 and TRBJ1-1; tentative D call: TRBD1 (6 bases). The CDR3 extends over 13 amino acids. Trimming cost V 6 bases and J 3 bases, with 14 bases left between them. Looked up from germline, CDR1 is GTSNPN and CDR2 is SVGIG (reference sequence). The CDR3 region has the DNA TGTGCCTGCGGACAGAGCGTTGACACTGAAGCTTTCTTT. It encodes CACGQSVDTEAFF.

For the CDR3, the DNA is TGTGCCAGCAGCTTATTCTCCAATGAGCAGTTCTTC. Translation gives CASSLFSNEQFF. The chain recombines TRBV7-2 with TRBJ2-1; D gene ambiguous. Germline V gene sequence: CDR1 SGHTA, CDR2 FQGNSA. Trimming removed 2 bases from V and 6 bases from J, with 5 bases in between. This CDR3 spans 12 amino acids.

This chain uses TRBV24-1 with TRBJ2-5; D is possibly TRBD1 (6 bases). The CDR3 extends over 16 amino acids. Deletions cut 4 bases from V and 4 bases from J, with 18 bases between. From germline, CDR1 is KGHDR and CDR2 SFDVKD. The CDR3 sequence is CATSDPLQGLPETQYF. Written as DNA, the CDR3 is TGTGCCACCAGTGACCCCCTACAGGGTCTACCAGAGACCCAGTACTTC.

The V call is TRBV5-4, the J call TRBJ2-5; D gene uncertain. CDR1 and CDR2 (germline): SGHNT, YYREEE (reference sequence). The CDR3 extends over 15 amino acids. The V and J ends lost 4 bases and 5 bases respectively, with 18 bases between them. The CDR3 DNA follows: TGTGCCAGCAGCATCTCCTTGGCCCCGCAGGAGACCCAGTACTTC. Amino acid sequence: CASSISLAPQETQYF.